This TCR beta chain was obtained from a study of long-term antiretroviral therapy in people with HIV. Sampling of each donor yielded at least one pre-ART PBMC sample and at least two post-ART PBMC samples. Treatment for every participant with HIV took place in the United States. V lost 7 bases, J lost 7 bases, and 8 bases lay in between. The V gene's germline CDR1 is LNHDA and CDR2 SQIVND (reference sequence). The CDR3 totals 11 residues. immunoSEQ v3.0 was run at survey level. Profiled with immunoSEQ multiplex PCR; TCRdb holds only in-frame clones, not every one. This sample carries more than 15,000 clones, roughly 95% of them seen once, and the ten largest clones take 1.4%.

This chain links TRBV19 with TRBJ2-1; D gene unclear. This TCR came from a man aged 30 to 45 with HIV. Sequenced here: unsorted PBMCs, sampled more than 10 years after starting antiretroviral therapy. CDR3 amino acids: CASTRANEQFF. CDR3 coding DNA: TGTGCCAGTACTAGGGCGAATGAGCAGTTCTTC.